Sequencing of this TCR beta chain was carried out in a study of cytomegalovirus exposure and HLA in healthy donors. Study-level findings and limits: A later analysis, which compared TCR beta chains of equal frequency, found the HLA-associated ones more clonally expanded. A later analysis appeared to link common viral pathogens to several of the most significant clusters. As a later analysis showed, a missense DCLRE1C variant was linked to trimming of TCR beta V- and J-genes.

About this clone: Its antigen is unknown.

CDR3 length: 14 amino acids. Germline V CDR1 and CDR2: SGHRS, YFSETQ. V shed 4 bases and J 4 bases; nucleotides not matched to a gene: 4. PCR amplification relied on 60 Vbeta primers (plus 13 Jbeta primers). Only in-frame clones appear in the TCRdb table, and some are missing; sequencing was by immunoSEQ multiplex PCR. The data show fewer than 100,000 clones, roughly two thirds seen once. This receptor was identified in a female donor in good health and CMV-seronegative. The sample was PBMCs. The rearrangement uses TRBV5-1 and TRBJ2-7; TRBD1 agrees at 11 bases. The CDR3 bases are TGCGCCAGCAGCCTCGGGACAGGGGGTTACGAGCAGTACTTC. It specifies CASSLGTGGYEQYF.